These 22 T cell receptor beta chains share one sample of origin, sequenced in a study of blood T cell repertoires in COVID-19. Profiling relied on immunoSEQ multiplex PCR, and the TCRdb table lists in-frame clones only, not all of them. There are some 110,000 clones in the sample; roughly 84% occur only once, and around a quarter lies in the top ten. The sample was peripheral blood. These receptors originate from a man in his fifties or sixties with acute or convalescent COVID-19.

J is TRBJ1-2 and V is TRBV15; possibly TRBD1 for D (6 bases). The CDR3 spans 14 residues. Deletions cut 3 bases from V and 4 bases from J, with 12 bases between. CDR1 and CDR2 (germline): LNHNV, YYDKDF (reference sequence). For the CDR3, the DNA is TGTGCCACCAGCAGGGGGGCCCAGATCTATGGCTACACCTTC. Residues: CATSRGAQIYGYTF.

In its sample, this clone was seen a few times. This sequence joins TRBV7-9 and TRBJ2-1, with D maybe TRBD1 (6 bases). CDR3 length equals 13 residues. Germline V gene data show CDR1 as SEHNR and CDR2 as FQNEAQ (reference sequence). V was trimmed by 8 bases and J by 12 bases, leaving 20 bases between them. The CDR3 nucleotides are TGTGCCAGCGAGACCTGGGGGCTTCGGGGGCAGTTCTTC. Translation gives CASETWGLRGQFF. The entire variable domain, with the rest obtained from reference TRBV7-9 and TRBJ2-1, is as follows: DTGVSQNPRHKITKRGQNVTFRCDPISEHNRLYWYRQTLGQGPEFLTYFQNEAQLEKSRLLSDRFSAERPKGSFSTLEIQRTEQGDSAMYLCASETWGLRGQFFGPGTRLTVL.

V usage is TRBV11-3 and J usage is TRBJ1-1; unclear D gene. Between the trimmed V and J ends, which lost 1 base and 3 bases, there was a span of 6 bases. This CDR3 comprises 13 residues. CDR1 and CDR2 from the germline V gene are SGHNT and YENEEA. CDR3 sequence (DNA): TGTGCCAGCAGCTTAGCCGGGTACACTGAAGCTTTCTTT. Its translation: CASSLAGYTEAFF.

The V call is TRBV5-4, the J call TRBJ1-2; 7 bases are a match to TRBD1. The CDR3 sequence is 13 residues long. Germline lookup yields CDR1 SGHNT and CDR2 YYREEE (reference sequence). V gave up 4 bases and J gave up 6 bases; unmatched junction bases: 6. CDR3 nucleotide sequence: TGTGCCAGCAGCAAGACAGGGAGGAATGGCTACACCTTC. This sequence encodes CASSKTGRNGYTF.

The rearrangement uses TRBV6-5 and TRBJ2-1; 8 bases fit TRBD2. Trimming at V came to 7 bases and at J to 6 bases, leaving 11 bases not matched to a gene. The CDR3 totals 15 residues. In germline, CDR1 is MNHEY, CDR2 SVGAGI. This CDR3 reads CASTYSGGRSNEQFF. CDR3 nucleotide sequence: TGTGCCAGCACCTACTCTGGCGGGAGGTCCAATGAGCAGTTCTTC.

The chain links TRBV6-5 to TRBJ2-1, with 9 bases fitting TRBD2. CDR1 is MNHEY and CDR2 is SVGAGI in the germline V gene. This CDR3 is 15 amino acids long. J was trimmed by 0 bases and V by 5 bases; bases with no gene match: 2. The CDR3 protein is CASSLSGGSYNEQFF. The DNA of the CDR3 is TGTGCCAGCAGTCTTAGCGGGGGCTCCTACAATGAGCAGTTCTTC.

The rearrangement joins TRBV6-4 to TRBJ2-7; D not resolved. The CDR3 contains 16 residues. Germline V lookup: CDR1 MRHNA, CDR2 SNTAGT. The V end lost 1 base, the J end lost 0 bases, and 13 bases lay between the germline ends. In DNA form, the CDR3 reads TGTGCCAGCAGTGACTTGAAAGTGCGGAACTCCTACGAGCAGTACGTC. Translating it yields CASSDLKVRNSYEQYV.

This chain links TRBV2 with TRBJ2-5, with D possibly TRBD2 on 5 matching bases. The CDR3 has 17 residues. Trimming removed 5 bases at V and 7 bases at J, with 26 bases between. Germline CDR1 reads SNHLY; CDR2 reads FYNNEI. The CDR3 DNA sequence: TGTGCCAGCAGTCCCCCCGGCGGCCTAGCAGGAGGTAGGACCCAGTACTTC. It specifies CASSPPGGLAGGRTQYF.

V is TRBV30 and J is TRBJ2-1, with a tentative D call TRBD1 (5 bases). CDR1 GTSNPN and CDR2 SVGIG come from the germline V gene (reference sequence). V lost 0 bases and J 1 base, leaving 10 bases between the germline ends. This CDR3 spans 15 amino acids. CDR3 amino acids: CAWSVPRASYNEQFF. CDR3 bases: TGTGCCTGGAGTGTACCCAGGGCATCCTACAATGAGCAGTTCTTC.

The V call is TRBV18, the J call TRBJ1-1, with no clear D. V lost 3 bases and J 0 bases, leaving 11 bases between the germline ends. Germline V gene sequence: CDR1 KGHSH, CDR2 LQKENI. The CDR3 has 15 residues. CDR3 DNA: TGTGCCAGCTCACCCCGGGAAGCCATGAACACTGAAGCTTTCTTT. Encoded protein: CASSPREAMNTEAFF. The whole variable domain, remainder taken from reference TRBV18 and TRBJ1-1, is NAGVMQNPRHLVRRRGQEARLRCSPMKGHSHVYWYRQLPEEGLKFMVYLQKENIIDESGMPKERFSAEFPKEGPSILRIQQVVRGDSAAYFCASSPREAMNTEAFFGQGTRLTVV.

V usage is TRBV10-2 and J usage is TRBJ1-2; D is unresolved. The germline V gene encodes CDR1 WSHSY and CDR2 SAAADI. Deletions cut 7 bases from V and 5 bases from J, with 14 bases between. This CDR3 is 13 amino acids long. DNA of the CDR3: TGCGCCAGCACCCCCCAGCGGGGTTATGGCTACACCTTC. Translation: CASTPQRGYGYTF.

V and J are TRBV11-3 and TRBJ1-4, with D possibly being TRBD1 (6 bases). V lost 3 bases to trimming and J lost 3 bases, with 14 bases between them. The CDR3 sequence is 16 residues long. Germline V CDR1 and CDR2: SGHNT, YENEEA. The CDR3 is CASSFGVDSSNEKLFF. The CDR3 DNA sequence: TGTGCCAGCAGCTTTGGTGTGGACAGCTCTAATGAAAAACTGTTTTTT.

J is TRBJ2-5 and V is TRBV28; the D is unclear. Germline CDR1 reads MDHEN; CDR2 reads SYDVKM. The V and J ends lost 2 bases and 4 bases respectively, with 5 bases between them. This CDR3 comprises 12 residues. The CDR3 spells CASSLVRETQYF. CDR3 nucleotides: TGTGCCAGCAGTTTAGTCCGAGAGACCCAGTACTTC.

V usage is TRBV10-1 and J usage is TRBJ2-1; unclear D gene. The CDR3 extends over 11 amino acids. Germline-derived CDR1 and CDR2 are WNHNN and SYGVQD (reference sequence). V was clipped by 5 bases and J by 12 bases, with 11 bases between them. The DNA for the CDR3 is TGCGCCAGCAGTACCACAGAAAGGCAGTTCTTC. Its translation: CASSTTERQFF.

This clone was found once. This sequence joins TRBV11-2 and TRBJ2-6; possible D gene TRBD1, 6 bases. CDR1 SGHAT and CDR2 FQNNGV come from the germline V gene. V was shortened by 3 bases and J by 7 bases, with 22 bases between the two germline ends. CDR3 length: 18 residues. Here the CDR3 DNA reads TGTGCCAGCAGCTTGGCTCTTTACGGGACAACCATAGCCAACGTCCTGACTTTC. Translation gives CASSLALYGTTIANVLTF. Complete variable domain (other parts from reference TRBV11-2 and TRBJ2-6): EAGVAQSPRYKIIEKRQSVAFWCNPISGHATLYWYQQILGQGPKLLIQFQNNGVVDDSQLPKDRFSAERLKGVDSTLKIQPAKLEDSAVYLCASSLALYGTTIANVLTFGAGSRLTVL.

V gene TRBV10-3 combines with J gene TRBJ1-5; TRBD1 matches at 9 bases. After removal of 5 bases from V and 7 bases from J, the junction contained 12 bases not matched to a gene. The germline V gene encodes CDR1 ENHRY and CDR2 SYGVKD. This CDR3 has 16 residues. In DNA form, the CDR3 reads TGTGCCATCAGTCCGACAGGGGGAAAGGTGGTCCAGCCCCAGCATTTT. Its protein is CAISPTGGKVVQPQHF.

V and J are TRBV18 and TRBJ2-5, with TRBD2 identical over 12 bases. The V and J ends lost 3 bases and 4 bases, in that order; junction bases with no gene match: 12. The germline V gene has CDR1 KGHSH and CDR2 LQKENI. There are 18 residues in the CDR3. CDR3 coding DNA: TGTGCCAGCTCACCTATTTCGACTAGCGGGAGTGGCCTAGAGACCCAGTACTTC. It specifies CASSPISTSGSGLETQYF.

The V call is TRBV2, the J call TRBJ2-1; 7 bases map to TRBD2. This CDR3 is built from 10 residues. V was clipped by 6 bases and J by 14 bases; unmatched bases: 4. The germline V gene encodes CDR1 SNHLY and CDR2 FYNNEI. CDR3 bases: TGTGCCAGCAGGGGCGGGAGTAAGTTCTTC. Translated, it gives CASRGGSKFF.

V gene TRBV7-9 combines with J gene TRBJ1-1; D possibly corresponds to TRBD1 (5 bases). The V and J ends lost 3 bases and 4 bases respectively, with 18 bases between them. The CDR3 loop spans 16 amino acids. Germline V lookup: CDR1 SEHNR, CDR2 FQNEAQ (reference sequence). In DNA, the CDR3 is TGTGCCAGCAGCTTTTCATATGTTGCGGGGCTCACTGAAGCTTTCTTT. As protein: CASSFSYVAGLTEAFF.

Concerning this clone: Sequence at one end of the junction differs from germline and may be a read error. The chain is built from TRBV11-2 and TRBJ2-7; 7 bases agree with TRBD1. In germline, CDR1 is SGHAT, CDR2 FQNNGV. The CDR3 is made up of 13 amino acids. CDR3 sequence reads: CASSGTVSFEQYF. The CDR3 DNA is TGTGCCAGCAGCGGGACAGTTTCCTTCGAGCAGTACTTC.

This sequence joins TRBV7-9 and TRBJ1-1; 8 nucleotides agree with TRBD1. Germline values: CDR1 SEHNR, CDR2 FQNEAQ (reference sequence). The V gene end was trimmed by 1 base and the J gene end by 10 bases; junction bases not matched to a gene: 2. This CDR3 region has 12 residues. The CDR3 protein is CASSLVDRGAFF. The CDR3, as DNA: TGTGCCAGCAGCTTAGTCGACAGGGGAGCTTTCTTT.

The rearrangement links TRBV19 to TRBJ1-2; a possible D gene is TRBD1 (6 bases). Per germline, CDR1 LNHDA and CDR2 SQIVND (reference sequence). CDR3 size: 14 residues. V dropped 5 bases and J dropped 2 bases, with 12 bases sitting between them. The CDR3 protein is CASSYDRKNYGYTF. The CDR3 region has the DNA TGTGCCAGTAGTTACGACAGGAAGAACTATGGCTACACCTTC.